This is a list of T cell receptor beta chains from one sample in a study of identical twins. TCRdb ran MiXCR on the 5' RACE reads and lists one entry per CDR3 protein. The profile shows 450,000 or so distinct CDR3 sequences, around 14% of them singletons. The same data also went into a second study, on yellow fever vaccine responses in identical twins.

Source material: CD4+ T cells sorted from blood. These TCRs come from a woman under 30 in good health. CDR3s include the opening cysteine and the closing phenylalanine or tryptophan. A D gene is named only where the DNA matches it firmly. Rows may omit the clone size; those that give it use once, few, many or a size class.

clone size: NA
V gene: TRBV6-1
D gene: TRBD2
J gene: TRBJ2-1
CDR3 protein: CASSPGTSGARDEQFF
CDR3 DNA: TGTGCCAGCAGTCCCGGGACTAGCGGGGCACGGGATGAGCAGTTCTTC

clone size: NA
V gene: TRBV6-1
D gene: TRBD1
J gene: TRBJ1-2
CDR3 protein: CASRRQGPNGYTF
CDR3 DNA: TGTGCCAGCAGGCGACAGGGGCCAAATGGCTACACCTTC

clone size: NA
V gene: TRBV12-3/TRBV12-4
D gene: NA
J gene: TRBJ2-5
CDR3 protein: CASKQRGETQYF
CDR3 DNA: TGTGCCAGCAAACAAAGGGGGGAGACCCAGTACTTC

clone size: NA
V gene: TRBV24-1
D gene: NA
J gene: TRBJ2-7
CDR3 protein: CATSDHPGTGDYEQYF
CDR3 DNA: TGTGCCACCAGTGATCATCCCGGGACTGGGGATTACGAGCAGTACTTC

clone size: NA
V gene: TRBV11-3
D gene: NA
J gene: TRBJ2-2
CDR3 protein: CASSPGGGANTGELFF
CDR3 DNA: TGTGCCAGCAGCCCAGGAGGGGGCGCGAACACCGGGGAGCTGTTTTTT

clone size: few
V gene: TRBV25-1
D gene: NA
J gene: TRBJ2-7
CDR3 protein: CASSAPGTPYEQYF
CDR3 DNA: TGTGCCAGCAGTGCCCCCGGGACACCTTACGAGCAGTACTTC

clone size: many
V gene: TRBV12-3/TRBV12-4
D gene: NA
J gene: TRBJ2-1
CDR3 protein: CASSLFGTEQFF
CDR3 DNA: TGTGCCAGCAGTTTATTTGGGACTGAGCAGTTCTTC

clone size: NA
V gene: TRBV4-2
D gene: NA
J gene: TRBJ2-3
CDR3 protein: CASSFRLAESTDTQYF
CDR3 DNA: TGTGCCAGCAGCTTCCGGTTGGCGGAGAGTACAGATACGCAGTATTTT

clone size: many
V gene: TRBV6-5
D gene: NA
J gene: TRBJ2-5
CDR3 protein: CASSYGEVRETQYF
CDR3 DNA: TGTGCCAGCAGTTACGGGGAGGTCAGAGAGACCCAGTACTTC

clone size: few
V gene: TRBV29-1
D gene: TRBD2
J gene: TRBJ2-2
CDR3 protein: CSVLSSGRAEYTGELFF
CDR3 DNA: TGCAGCGTTCTTTCTAGCGGGAGGGCCGAGTACACCGGGGAGCTGTTTTTT

clone size: NA
V gene: TRBV3-1
D gene: NA
J gene: TRBJ2-5
CDR3 protein: CASSQVRLETQYF
CDR3 DNA: TGTGCCAGCAGCCAAGTCCGCCTGGAGACCCAGTACTTC

clone size: NA
V gene: TRBV20-1
D gene: TRBD2
J gene: TRBJ2-7
CDR3 protein: CSARTLAETTLGQYF
CDR3 DNA: TGCAGTGCTAGAACGCTAGCGGAAACCACTCTGGGGCAGTACTTC

clone size: NA
V gene: TRBV18
D gene: TRBD1
J gene: TRBJ2-1
CDR3 protein: CASSPLQGETNEQFF
CDR3 DNA: TGTGCCAGCTCACCCTTACAGGGGGAGACCAATGAGCAGTTCTTC

clone size: few
V gene: TRBV12-3/TRBV12-4
D gene: NA
J gene: TRBJ2-2
CDR3 protein: CASSPRLETGELFF
CDR3 DNA: TGTGCCAGCAGTCCACGACTCGAGACCGGGGAGCTGTTTTTT

clone size: NA
V gene: TRBV7-8
D gene: NA
J gene: TRBJ2-7
CDR3 protein: CASSLLGAGYEQYF
CDR3 DNA: TGTGCCAGCAGCTTGCTCGGGGCAGGGTACGAGCAGTACTTC

clone size: NA
V gene: TRBV2
D gene: NA
J gene: TRBJ2-3
CDR3 protein: CASSGGRSDTQYF
CDR3 DNA: TGTGCCAGCAGTGGTGGACGGTCAGATACGCAGTATTTT

clone size: NA
V gene: TRBV6-5
D gene: NA
J gene: TRBJ1-2
CDR3 protein: CASSYSMGANYGYTF
CDR3 DNA: TGTGCCAGCAGTTACTCGATGGGGGCTAACTATGGCTACACCTTC

clone size: NA
V gene: TRBV2
D gene: NA
J gene: TRBJ2-7
CDR3 protein: CASSSSYSYEQYF
CDR3 DNA: TGTGCCAGCAGCTCTAGTTACTCCTACGAGCAGTACTTC

clone size: many
V gene: TRBV10-2
D gene: TRBD2
J gene: TRBJ2-2
CDR3 protein: CASSLTSGANTGELFF
CDR3 DNA: TGCGCCAGCAGTTTGACTAGCGGGGCGAACACCGGGGAGCTGTTTTTT

clone size: NA
V gene: TRBV4-2
D gene: NA
J gene: TRBJ2-7
CDR3 protein: CASSQDHTGSSEQYF
CDR3 DNA: TGTGCCAGCAGCCAAGATCACACAGGCTCAAGCGAGCAGTACTTC

clone size: NA
V gene: TRBV5-8
D gene: NA
J gene: TRBJ2-3
CDR3 protein: CASSLSFSTDTQYF
CDR3 DNA: TGTGCCAGCAGCTTGTCATTCTCCACAGATACGCAGTATTTT

clone size: many
V gene: TRBV4-2
D gene: NA
J gene: TRBJ1-1
CDR3 protein: CASSQDGMAGFFF
CDR3 DNA: TGTGCCAGCAGCCAAGATGGTATGGCAGGGTTTTTCTTT

clone size: few
V gene: TRBV7-2
D gene: NA
J gene: TRBJ2-7
CDR3 protein: CASSPSGVQYF
CDR3 DNA: TGTGCCAGCAGCCCCTCTGGGGTGCAGTACTTC

clone size: few
V gene: TRBV2
D gene: TRBD2
J gene: TRBJ2-1
CDR3 protein: CASSLTSRWFF
CDR3 DNA: TGTGCCAGCAGCTTGACTAGCCGTTGGTTCTTC

clone size: NA
V gene: TRBV6-1
D gene: NA
J gene: TRBJ1-5
CDR3 protein: CASSAQGLFSNQPQHF
CDR3 DNA: TGTGCCAGCAGCGCCCAGGGTTTGTTTAGCAATCAGCCCCAGCATTTT

clone size: few
V gene: TRBV20-1
D gene: TRBD2
J gene: TRBJ2-7
CDR3 protein: CSAYSGTPYEQYF
CDR3 DNA: TGCAGTGCTTATAGCGGGACTCCCTACGAGCAGTACTTC

clone size: NA
V gene: TRBV18
D gene: TRBD1
J gene: TRBJ2-7
CDR3 protein: CASSPIETGEQYF
CDR3 DNA: TGTGCCAGCTCACCAATCGAGACAGGGGAGCAGTACTTC

clone size: few
V gene: TRBV28
D gene: NA
J gene: TRBJ1-5
CDR3 protein: CASSSLLGLTNNQPQHF
CDR3 DNA: TGTGCCAGCAGTTCCCTCCTAGGACTTACTAACAATCAGCCCCAGCATTTT

clone size: NA
V gene: TRBV5-6
D gene: TRBD2
J gene: TRBJ2-1
CDR3 protein: CASSFLAGSLDEQFF
CDR3 DNA: TGTGCCAGCAGCTTCCTAGCGGGATCCCTTGATGAGCAGTTCTTC

clone size: NA
V gene: TRBV20-1
D gene: NA
J gene: TRBJ2-2
CDR3 protein: CSAQDLPGRLFF
CDR3 DNA: TGCAGTGCTCAAGACCTCCCCGGACGGCTGTTTTTT

clone size: NA
V gene: TRBV2
D gene: NA
J gene: TRBJ2-1
CDR3 protein: CASSEAGGTQFF
CDR3 DNA: TGTGCCAGCAGTGAAGCTGGCGGGACGCAGTTCTTC

clone size: once
V gene: TRBV30
D gene: NA
J gene: TRBJ2-5
CDR3 protein: CAWTRRGRGQETQYF
CDR3 DNA: TGTGCCTGGACTCGCCGGGGGAGGGGGCAAGAGACCCAGTACTTC

clone size: few
V gene: TRBV14
D gene: NA
J gene: TRBJ2-3
CDR3 protein: CASSQEVKGGTDTQYF
CDR3 DNA: TGTGCCAGCAGCCAAGAGGTAAAGGGAGGCACAGATACGCAGTATTTT

clone size: NA
V gene: TRBV6-5
D gene: NA
J gene: TRBJ2-1
CDR3 protein: CASSYRGAGYNEQFF
CDR3 DNA: TGTGCCAGCAGTTACCGGGGGGCAGGATACAATGAGCAGTTCTTC

clone size: NA
V gene: TRBV20-1
D gene: TRBD1
J gene: TRBJ2-5
CDR3 protein: CSARQGRETQYF
CDR3 DNA: TGCAGTGCCCGACAGGGTCGAGAGACCCAGTACTTC

clone size: few
V gene: TRBV21-1
D gene: NA
J gene: TRBJ2-2
CDR3 protein: CASSNTLHLPNTGELFF
CDR3 DNA: TGTGCCAGCAGCAATACACTTCACCTCCCGAACACCGGGGAGCTGTTTTTT

clone size: few
V gene: TRBV6-1
D gene: NA
J gene: TRBJ1-5
CDR3 protein: CASSELDQPQHF
CDR3 DNA: TGTGCCAGCAGTGAACTTGATCAGCCCCAGCATTTT

clone size: NA
V gene: TRBV9
D gene: TRBD2
J gene: TRBJ2-1
CDR3 protein: CASSVGGTSGGVYNEQFF
CDR3 DNA: TGTGCCAGCAGCGTAGGGGGGACTAGCGGGGGAGTCTACAATGAGCAGTTCTTC

clone size: NA
V gene: TRBV11-2
D gene: TRBD1
J gene: TRBJ2-5
CDR3 protein: CASSFTGTGMKETQYF
CDR3 DNA: TGTGCCAGCAGCTTCACCGGGACAGGGATGAAGGAGACCCAGTACTTC

clone size: NA
V gene: TRBV10-2
D gene: TRBD1
J gene: TRBJ2-1
CDR3 protein: CASSREGGAYNEQFF
CDR3 DNA: TGCGCCAGCAGTAGGGAAGGGGGCGCCTACAATGAGCAGTTCTTC

clone size: few
V gene: TRBV10-3
D gene: NA
J gene: TRBJ2-7
CDR3 protein: CAIRDGYEQYF
CDR3 DNA: TGTGCCATAAGGGACGGCTACGAGCAGTACTTC

clone size: many
V gene: TRBV12-3/TRBV12-4
D gene: NA
J gene: TRBJ2-7
CDR3 protein: CASSFRPYEQYF
CDR3 DNA: TGTGCCAGCAGTTTCCGCCCCTACGAGCAGTACTTC

clone size: few
V gene: TRBV6-1
D gene: NA
J gene: TRBJ1-4
CDR3 protein: CASRSPVMGLEKLFF
CDR3 DNA: TGTGCCAGCAGGAGCCCCGTGATGGGGCTTGAAAAACTGTTTTTT

clone size: NA
V gene: TRBV20-1
D gene: TRBD1
J gene: TRBJ2-7
CDR3 protein: CSVRGTVSDEQYF
CDR3 DNA: TGCAGTGTTAGGGGGACAGTGAGTGACGAGCAGTACTTC

clone size: many
V gene: TRBV12-3/TRBV12-4
D gene: NA
J gene: TRBJ2-7
CDR3 protein: CASSPRPNSYEQYF
CDR3 DNA: TGTGCCAGCAGCCCCCGGCCAAACTCCTACGAGCAGTACTTC

clone size: NA
V gene: TRBV20-1
D gene: TRBD2
J gene: TRBJ2-1
CDR3 protein: CSARLAGGPSEQFF
CDR3 DNA: TGCAGTGCTAGACTGGCGGGAGGGCCAAGTGAGCAGTTCTTC

clone size: NA
V gene: TRBV7-9
D gene: NA
J gene: TRBJ2-5
CDR3 protein: CASSLGTPKPETQYF
CDR3 DNA: TGTGCCAGCAGCTTAGGGACTCCCAAGCCGGAGACCCAGTACTTC

clone size: NA
V gene: TRBV3-1
D gene: TRBD2
J gene: TRBJ2-2
CDR3 protein: CASSHLGGFTGELFF
CDR3 DNA: TGTGCCAGCAGCCATCTGGGGGGGTTCACCGGGGAGCTGTTTTTT

clone size: few
V gene: TRBV25-1
D gene: TRBD2
J gene: TRBJ2-2
CDR3 protein: CASSEWGSGMIITGELFF
CDR3 DNA: TGTGCCAGCAGTGAATGGGGTAGCGGGATGATCATAACCGGGGAGCTGTTTTTT

clone size: NA
V gene: TRBV5-1
D gene: TRBD2
J gene: TRBJ2-2
CDR3 protein: CASSSRGDNTGELFF
CDR3 DNA: TGCGCCAGCAGCTCCCGGGGGGATAACACCGGGGAGCTGTTTTTT

clone size: NA
V gene: TRBV5-1
D gene: TRBD2
J gene: TRBJ2-1
CDR3 protein: CASSLVGTSDNNEQFF
CDR3 DNA: TGCGCCAGCAGCTTGGTGGGGACTAGCGATAATAATGAGCAGTTCTTC

clone size: NA
V gene: TRBV20-1
D gene: NA
J gene: TRBJ2-5
CDR3 protein: CSARVRGVRETQYF
CDR3 DNA: TGCAGTGCTAGAGTCAGGGGAGTCCGTGAGACCCAGTACTTC